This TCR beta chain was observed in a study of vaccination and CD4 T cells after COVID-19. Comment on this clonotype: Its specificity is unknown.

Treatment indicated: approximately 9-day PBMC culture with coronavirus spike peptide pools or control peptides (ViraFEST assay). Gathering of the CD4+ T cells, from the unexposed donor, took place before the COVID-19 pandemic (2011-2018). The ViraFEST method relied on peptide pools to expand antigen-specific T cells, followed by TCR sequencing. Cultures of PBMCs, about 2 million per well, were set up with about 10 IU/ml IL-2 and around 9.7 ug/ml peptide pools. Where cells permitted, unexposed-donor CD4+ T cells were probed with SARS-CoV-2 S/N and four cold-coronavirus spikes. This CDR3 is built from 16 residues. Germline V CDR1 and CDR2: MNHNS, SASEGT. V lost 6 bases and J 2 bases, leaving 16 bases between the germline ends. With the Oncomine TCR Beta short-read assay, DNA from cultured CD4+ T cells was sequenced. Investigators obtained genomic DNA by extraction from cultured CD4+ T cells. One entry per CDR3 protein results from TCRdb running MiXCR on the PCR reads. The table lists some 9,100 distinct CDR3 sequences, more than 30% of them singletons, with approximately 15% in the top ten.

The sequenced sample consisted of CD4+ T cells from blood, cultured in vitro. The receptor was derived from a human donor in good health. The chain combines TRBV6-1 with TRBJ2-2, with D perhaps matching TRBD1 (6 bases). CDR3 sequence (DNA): TGTGCCAGCAGAACAAGATTGACAGGAAACACCGGGGAGCTGTTTTTT. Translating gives CASRTRLTGNTGELFF.